These 24 T cell receptor beta chains originate from one sample sequenced in a study of CD8 T cells in ankylosing spondylitis. TCRdb recomputed calls from the 5' RACE reads with MiXCR, one row per CDR3 protein. This sample has about 460,000 distinct CDR3 sequences; approximately 5.3% occur once, and the top ten carry around 3.6%. General study findings and limits: Roughly eight highly homologous variants made up a TCR beta motif that seemed to typify ankylosing spondylitis blood.

These receptors have no identified antigens. Sequencing used blood, either unsorted or a sorted T cell fraction (not recorded which). The receptor set was obtained from a male donor with ankylosing spondylitis.

This clonotype was observed at least ten times. The chain recombines TRBV20-1 with TRBJ1-6, with D possibly matching TRBD1 (5 bases). The V end lost 2 bases, the J end lost 3 bases, and 5 bases lay between the germline ends. From germline, CDR1 is DFQATT and CDR2 SNEGSKA (reference sequence). CDR3 length: 13 residues. CDR3 coding DNA: TGCAGTGCTAGAAGGGGCTATAATTCACCCCTCCACTTT. This sequence encodes CSARRGYNSPLHF.

This clonotype was counted at least ten times. The chain joins TRBV29-1 to TRBJ2-1; D remains unclear. Germline V gene lookup returns CDR1 SQVTM and CDR2 ANQGSEA. Trimming removed 7 bases at V and 3 bases at J, with 16 bases between. This CDR3 spans 14 amino acids. The DNA of the CDR3 is TGCAGCGCCGCTGGTGGGTTAAGCTACAATGAGCAGTTCTTC. Protein: CSAAGGLSYNEQFF.

Worth noting for this clonotype: Given a much more abundant clone one base away, this may be a read error. The gene calls are TRBV29-1 and TRBJ2-3; D is ambiguous. Germline loops: CDR1 SQVTM, CDR2 ANQGSEA. The CDR3 sequence is 11 residues long. The DNA of the CDR3 is TGCAGCGTACACCGAGGAGATACGCGGTATTTT. It specifies CSVHRGDTRYF.

This clonotype was found many times. V gene TRBV4-3 combines with J gene TRBJ1-6; D remains unclear. The CDR3 loop spans 14 amino acids. The V gene's germline CDR1 is LGHNA and CDR2 YSLEER. V gave up 1 base and J gave up 8 bases, with 9 bases separating them. CDR3 DNA sequence: TGCGCCAGCAGCCAAGCCAATTATCATTCACCCCTCCACTTT. Amino acids: CASSQANYHSPLHF.

This clonotype was counted ten times or more. The rearrangement links TRBV11-2 to TRBJ2-4; 10 bases match TRBD2. CDR3 length: 19 amino acids. V lost 5 bases and J lost 0; bases outside the gene matches: 13. Germline V gene lookup returns CDR1 SGHAT and CDR2 FQNNGV. The CDR3 region has the DNA TGTGCCAGCAGCCCAGGAGCGGGAGGGGGGGGTCTAGCCAAAAACATTCAGTACTTC. Protein: CASSPGAGGGGLAKNIQYF.

There are many counts of this clonotype. The chain has TRBV29-1 and TRBJ2-2; 9 positions agree with TRBD2. The V and J ends lost 7 bases and 4 bases, in that order; junction bases with no gene match: 13. The CDR3 totals 16 residues. From germline, CDR1 is SQVTM and CDR2 ANQGSEA. The CDR3 loop reads CSAKAGLASPTGELFF. The CDR3 nucleotides read TGCAGCGCAAAAGCTGGACTAGCGAGTCCCACCGGGGAGCTGTTTTTT.

This clonotype appeared many times. This chain joins TRBV20-1 and TRBJ2-5, with D possibly being TRBD1 (6 bases). V was cut by 6 bases and J by 4 bases, with 12 bases left in between. Germline CDR1 DFQATT, CDR2 SNEGSKA (reference sequence). This CDR3 is built from 12 residues. CDR3 in DNA: TGCAGTGCCCAGAGGGGGAGAGAGACCCAGTACTTC. Its protein is CSAQRGRETQYF.

This clonotype was seen a handful of times. The CDR3 DNA reads TGTGCCAGCAGCTTAGTCACCAGGGCGGGAGAGCAGTACTTC. Protein sequence: CASSLVTRAGEQYF. The rearrangement uses TRBV7-8 and TRBJ2-7; D is possibly TRBD2 (6 bases). Germline V lookup: CDR1 SGHVS, CDR2 FQNEAQ. The CDR3 has 14 residues. The V gene lost 1 base and the J gene lost 7 bases, with 14 bases spanning the gap. The variable domain in full, with the rest retrieved from reference TRBV7-8 and TRBJ2-7, is GAGVSQSPRYKVAKRGQDVALRCDPISGHVSLFWYQQALGQGPEFLTYFQNEAQLDKSGLPSDRFFAERPEGSVSTLKIQRTQQEDSAVYLCASSLVTRAGEQYFGPGTRLTVT.

This clonotype occurred many times. The V call is TRBV7-9, the J call TRBJ2-1, with a tentative D call TRBD1 (6 bases). Germline lookup yields CDR1 SEHNR and CDR2 FQNEAQ (reference sequence). V lost 1 base, J lost 5 bases, and 15 bases lay in between. The CDR3 contains 16 residues. CDR3 in DNA: TGTGCCAGCAGCTTAGTACAGGGACGAATCAACAATGAGCAGTTCTTC. Translated: CASSLVQGRINNEQFF.

This clonotype was detected many times. V gene TRBV12-3 or TRBV12-4 combines with J gene TRBJ1-5; D gene uncertain. Trimming removed 6 bases at V and 3 bases at J, with 15 bases between. There are 15 residues in the CDR3. Here the CDR3 DNA reads TGTGCCAGCAGCCGTAGGACGGGGAACAATCAGCCCCAGCATTTT. Encoded protein: CASSRRTGNNQPQHF.

This clonotype was counted ten times or more. V gene TRBV20-1 combines with J gene TRBJ1-2, with D maybe TRBD1 (6 bases). The CDR3 sequence is 13 residues long. The V end lost 5 bases, the J end lost 8 bases, and 18 bases lay between the germline ends. Germline CDR1 reads DFQATT; CDR2 reads SNEGSKA (reference sequence). The CDR3 DNA is TGCAGTGCTCCCCGAGCGGGGGCGCGGGGCTACACCTTC. It is translated as CSAPRAGARGYTF.

This clonotype has at least ten counts. The chain combines TRBV6-5 with TRBJ2-2; tentatively, D is TRBD1 (5 bases). The germline CDR1 and CDR2 sequences are MNHEY and SVGAGI. The CDR3 loop spans 14 amino acids. V lost 2 bases, J lost 3 bases, and 7 bases lay in between. CDR3 region: CASSYGADTGELFF. DNA of the CDR3: TGTGCCAGCAGTTACGGGGCGGACACCGGGGAGCTGTTTTTT.

This clonotype was observed a handful of times. This chain links TRBV24-1 with TRBJ2-3; D gene unclear. Germline lookup yields CDR1 KGHDR and CDR2 SFDVKD. The ends were cut back, 5 bases at V and 2 bases at J, with 10 bases in the middle. This CDR3 has 14 residues. CDR3 sequence (DNA): TGTGCCACCAGTGTCAGCGACGTCACAGATACGCAGTATTTT. This gives the protein CATSVSDVTDTQYF.

This clonotype was seen many times. The V gene is TRBV24-1, the J gene TRBJ2-2; TRBD1 agrees at 7 bases. In germline, CDR1 is KGHDR, CDR2 SFDVKD. CDR3 length: 15 amino acids. Trimming took 4 bases from V and 7 from J; bases not matched to a gene: 8. DNA of the CDR3: TGTGCCACCAGTGAAACGGGACAGCACTTCGGGGAGCTGTTTTTT. This gives the protein CATSETGQHFGELFF.

The genes are TRBV20-1 and TRBJ2-2; D possibly corresponds to TRBD2 (6 bases). Germline V gives CDR1 DFQATT, CDR2 SNEGSKA (reference sequence). Trimming stripped 6 bases from V and 2 bases from J, with 13 bases between. This CDR3 comprises 14 residues. The CDR3 loop is CSALGLANTGELFF. CDR3 coding DNA: TGCAGTGCCCTGGGACTGGCCAACACCGGGGAGCTGTTTTTT.

In this sample, this clonotype turned up many times. The rearrangement uses TRBV7-2 and TRBJ2-3; 9 bases match TRBD1. Looked up from germline, CDR1 is SGHTA and CDR2 is FQGNSA. This CDR3 contains 16 residues. J was trimmed by 3 bases and V by 5 bases; bases with no gene match: 9. CDR3 in amino acids: CASSPPGQGRTDTQYF. CDR3 nucleotides: TGTGCCAGCAGCCCACCGGGACAGGGTAGAACAGATACGCAGTATTTT.

This clonotype was counted only a few times. J is TRBJ2-7 and V is TRBV27; 7 bases align to TRBD2. The CDR3 has 15 residues. CDR1 and CDR2 from the germline V gene are MNHEY and SMNVEV (reference sequence). Trimming at V came to 7 bases and at J to 2 bases, leaving 11 bases not matched to a gene. CDR3 in DNA: TGTGCCAGCACGAGTTTGGGGGGGTTCCCCTACGAGCAGTACTTC. Residues: CASTSLGGFPYEQYF.

There are many counts of this clonotype. The chain links TRBV4-3 to TRBJ2-3; no clear D. V lost 0 bases, J lost 6 bases, and 19 bases lay in between. CDR1 and CDR2 (germline): LGHNA, YSLEER. CDR3 size: 17 residues. The CDR3 region has the DNA TGCGCCAGCAGCCAAGATCCAGCCCTCGCTCTTAGCGATACGCAGTATTTT. This gives the protein CASSQDPALALSDTQYF.

This clonotype was counted many times. The rearrangement links TRBV20-1 to TRBJ2-2, with 9 bases matching TRBD1. The CDR3 covers 15 residues. CDR1 is DFQATT and CDR2 is SNEGSKA in the germline V gene (reference sequence). The trim removed 1 base at V and 2 bases at J, leaving 2 bases unmatched. CDR3 in DNA: TGCAGTGCTAGAGGGGACAGGGCAAACACCGGGGAGCTGTTTTTT. Residues: CSARGDRANTGELFF.

This clonotype came up many times. The chain carries TRBV12-3 or TRBV12-4 and TRBJ2-2; possible D gene TRBD2, 6 bases. Trimming shortened V by 4 bases and J by 7 bases, and 19 bases separated the two germline ends. The CDR3 is made up of 16 amino acids. CDR3 sequence (DNA): TGTGCCAGCAGTTCCCCTTGGGGGGAATCAGGCGGGGAGCTGTTTTTT. This translates into CASSSPWGESGGELFF.

This clonotype was counted many times. The rearrangement uses TRBV4-3 and TRBJ2-7, with D perhaps TRBD2 (6 bases). Germline assignment: CDR1 LGHNA and CDR2 YSLEER. This CDR3 spans 13 amino acids. The V gene lost 0 bases and the J gene lost 5 bases, with 8 bases spanning the gap. The CDR3 DNA reads TGCGCCAGCAGCCAAGAACGGAGGGACGAGCAGTACTTC. Translating it yields CASSQERRDEQYF.

This clonotype was seen many times. The CDR3 region has the DNA TGCGCCAGCAGCCGGACTAGCGGGGTCTCCTACAATGAGCAGTTCTTC. Translating gives CASSRTSGVSYNEQFF. V usage is TRBV5-1 and J usage is TRBJ2-1; 12 nucleotides match TRBD2. Germline V gene sequence: CDR1 SGHRS, CDR2 YFSETQ. The trim removed 4 bases at V and 0 bases at J, leaving 2 bases unmatched. This CDR3 has 16 residues. The full variable domain, its missing parts supplied by reference TRBV5-1 and TRBJ2-1, is KAGVTQTPRYLIKTRGQQVTLSCSPISGHRSVSWYQQTPGQGLQFLFEYFSETQRNKGNFPGRFSGRQFSNSRSEMNVSTLELGDSALYLCASSRTSGVSYNEQFFGPGTRLTVL.

This clonotype was recorded at least ten times. CDR3 loop: CSVLPGQGLTEAFF. In nucleotides, the CDR3 is TGCAGCGTTCTCCCGGGACAGGGGTTAACTGAAGCTTTCTTT. The chain carries TRBV29-1 and TRBJ1-1, with 10 nucleotides matching TRBD1. Germline assignment: CDR1 SQVTM and CDR2 ANQGSEA. This CDR3 has 14 amino acids. Trimming at V came to 5 bases and at J to 5 bases, leaving 8 bases not matched to a gene.

The sample holds many counts of this clonotype. The gene calls are TRBV21-1 and TRBJ1-1. TRBV21-1 is marked as a pseudogene. The CDR3 runs 13 residues. CDR3 sequence reads: CASSKDFNTEAFF. CDR3 nucleotides: TGTGCCAGCAGCAAAGACTTCAACACTGAAGCTTTCTTT.